The 10 T cell receptor beta chains reported below all come from one sample, sequenced in a study of OX40 agonist ivuxolimab in advanced cancers. The assay was immunoSEQ multiplex PCR, and TCRdb's table has in-frame clones only and misses some. The sample has tens of thousands of clones; roughly 87% are singletons. The specimen was CD4+ or CD8+ T cells sorted from blood, collected in a trial of the OX40 agonist ivuxolimab. These TCRs come from an adult with an advanced solid tumor such as melanoma, head and neck, liver or kidney cancer.

This clone has only one observation. V and J are TRBV21-1 and TRBJ2-2; no check of the table's D call, TRBD1, against the DNA was made. TRBV21-1 is designated a pseudogene. The length of the CDR3 is 17 residues. The CDR3 region has the DNA TGTGCCAGCAGCTACCTTCCAACAGGGAGGAACACCGGGGAGCTGTTTTTT. It translates to CASSYLPTGRNTGELFF.

This clone is a singleton in its sample. The chain is built from TRBV6-6 and TRBJ1-2, with TRBD1 as a possible D gene (6 bases). The V gene lost 8 bases and the J gene lost 4 bases, with 14 bases spanning the gap. Germline V gives CDR1 MNHNY, CDR2 SVGAGI (reference sequence). The CDR3 is 13 amino acids. DNA of the CDR3: TGTGCCAGCCTTTCCGGAGGGGGCTATGGCTACACCTTC. This sequence encodes CASLSGGGYGYTF.

The chain is built from TRBV5-4 and TRBJ1-5; TRBD1 is a possible D gene (5 bases). V lost 0 bases to trimming and J lost 9 bases, with 10 bases between them. The CDR3 sequence is 13 residues long. Germline V gives CDR1 SGHNT, CDR2 YYREEE (reference sequence). The CDR3 region is CASSLDRSGPQHF. CDR3 nucleotides: TGTGCCAGCAGCTTGGACAGGTCCGGGCCCCAGCATTTT.

A remark on this clone: A read error may account for a junction end that differs from germline. V and J are TRBV10-3 and TRBJ2-5; 7 bases fit TRBD1. The J call is uncertain, as TRBJ2-7 better fits the DNA end. Germline V CDR1 and CDR2: ENHRY, SYGVKD. The CDR3 contains 15 residues. The CDR3 here is CASSEKGQLPYEQYF. CDR3 in DNA: TGTGCCAGCAGTGAAAAGGGACAGCTCCCCTACGAGCAGTACTTC.

There are a few counts of this clone. The rearrangement uses TRBV28 and TRBJ2-5; no clear D gene. The CDR3 length is 12 residues. CDR1 and CDR2 (germline): MDHEN, SYDVKM. Trimming pared 2 bases from V and 3 bases from J, leaving 4 bases between. The CDR3: CASSLGEETQYF. Written as DNA, the CDR3 is TGTGCCAGCAGTTTAGGAGAAGAGACCCAGTACTTC.

J is TRBJ1-2 and V is TRBV10-3, with a tentative D call TRBD1 (5 bases). Trimming pared 2 bases from V and 3 bases from J, leaving 13 bases between. CDR3 length: 15 residues. Germline V gene lookup returns CDR1 ENHRY and CDR2 SYGVKD. This chain's CDR3 is CAISEIIGGHYGYTF. In DNA form, the CDR3 reads TGTGCCATCAGTGAGATCATTGGGGGACACTATGGCTACACCTTC.

This rearrangement joins TRBV27 to TRBJ1-6; D remains ambiguous. CDR3 length: 13 amino acids. Trimming took off 3 bases at V and 4 bases at J, with 4 bases between the two ends. Germline V gives CDR1 MNHEY, CDR2 SMNVEV (reference sequence). CDR3 residues: CASSFGYNSPLHF. For the CDR3, the DNA is TGTGCCAGCAGTTTTGGGTATAATTCACCCCTCCACTTT.

As to this clone: One end of the junction does not line up with germline, which may come from a read error. The V call is TRBV7-7, the J call TRBJ2-2; 7 bases agree with TRBD1. The CDR3 is made up of 15 amino acids. Germline V gene lookup returns CDR1 SSHAT and CDR2 FNYEAQ (reference sequence). CDR3 amino acids: CASSLGGSGTGELFF. CDR3 coding DNA: TGTGCTAGCAGCTTAGGGGGCAGTGGTACCGGGGAGCTGTTTTTT.

As to this clone: The sample has other DNA sequences that encode this CDR3 too. The V and J genes are TRBV9 and TRBJ2-5; TRBD2 might be the D (6 bases). The CDR3 extends over 14 amino acids. Trimming shortened V by 0 bases and J by 5 bases, and 11 bases separated the two germline ends. CDR1 is SGDLS and CDR2 is YYNGEE in the germline V gene. This CDR3 is CASSVETGRETQYF. CDR3 nucleotide sequence: TGTGCCAGCAGCGTAGAAACTGGGAGGGAGACCCAGTACTTC.

V usage is TRBV7-9 and J usage is TRBJ1-1; D possibly corresponds to TRBD1 (5 bases). The germline gives CDR1 SEHNR, CDR2 FQNEAQ (reference sequence). Trimming took off 3 bases at V and 5 bases at J, with 10 bases between the two ends. The CDR3 has 13 amino acids. CDR3: CASSLMEGTEAFF. Written as DNA, the CDR3 is TGTGCCAGCAGCTTGATGGAGGGGACTGAAGCTTTCTTT.